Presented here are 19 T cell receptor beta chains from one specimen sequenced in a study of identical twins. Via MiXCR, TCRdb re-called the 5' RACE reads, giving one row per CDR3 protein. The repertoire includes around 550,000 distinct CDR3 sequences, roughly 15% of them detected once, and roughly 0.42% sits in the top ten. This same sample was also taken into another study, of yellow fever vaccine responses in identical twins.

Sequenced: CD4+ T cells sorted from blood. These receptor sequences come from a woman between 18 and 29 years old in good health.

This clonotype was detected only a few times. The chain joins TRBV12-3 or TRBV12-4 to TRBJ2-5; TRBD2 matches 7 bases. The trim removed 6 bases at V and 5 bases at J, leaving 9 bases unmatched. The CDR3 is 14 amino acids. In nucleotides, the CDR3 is TGTGCCAGCAGAGCGGGACCCAAACGCGAGACCCAGTACTTC. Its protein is CASRAGPKRETQYF.

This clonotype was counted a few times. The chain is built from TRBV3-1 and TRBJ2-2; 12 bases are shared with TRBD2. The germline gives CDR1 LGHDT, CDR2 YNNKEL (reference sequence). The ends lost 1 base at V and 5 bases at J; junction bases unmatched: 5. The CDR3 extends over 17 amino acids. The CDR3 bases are TGTGCCAGCAGCCAAGTAAGAACTAGCGGGAGGACCGGGGAGCTGTTTTTT. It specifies CASSQVRTSGRTGELFF.

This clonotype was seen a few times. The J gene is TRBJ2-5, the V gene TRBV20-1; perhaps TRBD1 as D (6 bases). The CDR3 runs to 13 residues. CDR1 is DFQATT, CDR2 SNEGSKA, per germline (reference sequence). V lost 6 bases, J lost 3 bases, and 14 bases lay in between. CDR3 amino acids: CSAKGQGKETQYF. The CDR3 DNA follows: TGCAGTGCAAAAGGGCAGGGGAAAGAGACCCAGTACTTC.

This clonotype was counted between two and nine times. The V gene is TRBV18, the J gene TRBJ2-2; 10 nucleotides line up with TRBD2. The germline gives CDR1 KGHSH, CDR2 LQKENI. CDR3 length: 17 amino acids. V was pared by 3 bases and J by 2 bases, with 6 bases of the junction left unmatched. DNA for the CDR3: TGTGCCAGCTCACCCAGGGGACTAGCGACCAACACCGGGGAGCTGTTTTTT. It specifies CASSPRGLATNTGELFF.

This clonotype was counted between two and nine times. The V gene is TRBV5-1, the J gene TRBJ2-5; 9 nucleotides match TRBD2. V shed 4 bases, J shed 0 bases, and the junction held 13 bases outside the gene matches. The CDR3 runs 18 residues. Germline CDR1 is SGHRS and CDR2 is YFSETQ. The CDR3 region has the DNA TGCGCCAGCAGCGATTGGGGATTGTCTAGCGGGGACCAAGAGACCCAGTACTTC. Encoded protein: CASSDWGLSSGDQETQYF.

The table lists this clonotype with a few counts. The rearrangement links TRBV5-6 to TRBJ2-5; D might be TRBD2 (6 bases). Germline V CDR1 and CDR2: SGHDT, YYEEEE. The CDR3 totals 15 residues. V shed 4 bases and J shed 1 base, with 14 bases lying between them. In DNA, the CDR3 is TGTGCCAGCAGCCATGAGACTAGGCCCCAAGAGACCCAGTACTTC. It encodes CASSHETRPQETQYF. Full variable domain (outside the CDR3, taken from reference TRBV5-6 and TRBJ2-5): DAGVTQSPTHLIKTRGQQVTLRCSPKSGHDTVSWYQQALGQGPQFIFQYYEEEERQRGNFPDRFSGHQFPNYSSELNVNALLLGDSALYLCASSHETRPQETQYFGPGTRLLVL.

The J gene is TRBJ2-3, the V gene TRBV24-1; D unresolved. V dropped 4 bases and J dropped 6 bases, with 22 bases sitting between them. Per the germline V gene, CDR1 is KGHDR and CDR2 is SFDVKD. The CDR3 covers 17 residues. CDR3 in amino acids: CATSEPGPGEPADTQYF. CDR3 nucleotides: TGTGCCACCAGTGAACCTGGACCGGGCGAACCGGCGGATACGCAGTATTTT.

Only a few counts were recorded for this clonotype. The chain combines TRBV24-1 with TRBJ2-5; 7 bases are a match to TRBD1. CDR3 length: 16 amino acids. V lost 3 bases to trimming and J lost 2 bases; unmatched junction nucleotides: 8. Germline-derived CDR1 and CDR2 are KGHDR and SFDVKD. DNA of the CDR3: TGTGCCACCAGTGATGCGGTGCCGGGACAGCAAGAGACCCAGTACTTC. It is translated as CATSDAVPGQQETQYF.

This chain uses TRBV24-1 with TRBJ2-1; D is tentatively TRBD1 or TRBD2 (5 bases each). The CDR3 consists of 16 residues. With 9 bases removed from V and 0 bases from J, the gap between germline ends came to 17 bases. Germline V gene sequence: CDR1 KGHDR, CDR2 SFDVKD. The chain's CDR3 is CATGVVRGSSYNEQFF. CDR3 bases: TGTGCCACCGGAGTGGTCCGGGGCAGCTCCTACAATGAGCAGTTCTTC.

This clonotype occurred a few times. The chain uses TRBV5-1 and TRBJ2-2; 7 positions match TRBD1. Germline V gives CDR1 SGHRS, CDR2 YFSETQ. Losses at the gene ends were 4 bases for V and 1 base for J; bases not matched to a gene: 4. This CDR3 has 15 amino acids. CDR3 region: CASSGRQGNTGELFF. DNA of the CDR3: TGCGCCAGCAGCGGGAGACAGGGGAACACCGGGGAGCTGTTTTTT.

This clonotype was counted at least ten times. CDR3 sequence: CASSYSGAETQYF. CDR3 bases: TGTGCCAGCAGTTACTCGGGAGCCGAGACCCAGTACTTC. V and J are TRBV6-5 and TRBJ2-5; TRBD2 is a possible D gene (5 bases). Germline V CDR1 and CDR2: MNHEY, SVGAGI. CDR3 length: 13 residues. The ends were cut back, 0 bases at V and 5 bases at J, with 7 bases in the middle.

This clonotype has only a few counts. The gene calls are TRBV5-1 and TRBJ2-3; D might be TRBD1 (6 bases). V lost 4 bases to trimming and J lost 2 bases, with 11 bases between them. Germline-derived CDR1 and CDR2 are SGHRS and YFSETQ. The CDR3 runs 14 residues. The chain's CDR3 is CASSPRQVTDTQYF. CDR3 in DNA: TGCGCCAGCAGCCCTCGACAGGTCACAGATACGCAGTATTTT.

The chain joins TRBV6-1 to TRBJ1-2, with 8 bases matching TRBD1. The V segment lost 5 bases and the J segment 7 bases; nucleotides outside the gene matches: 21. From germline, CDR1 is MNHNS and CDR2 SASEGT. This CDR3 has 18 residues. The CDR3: CASSRTRDRSAITVGYTF. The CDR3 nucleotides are TGTGCCAGCAGTCGTACCCGGGACAGGTCCGCGATAACGGTTGGCTACACCTTC.

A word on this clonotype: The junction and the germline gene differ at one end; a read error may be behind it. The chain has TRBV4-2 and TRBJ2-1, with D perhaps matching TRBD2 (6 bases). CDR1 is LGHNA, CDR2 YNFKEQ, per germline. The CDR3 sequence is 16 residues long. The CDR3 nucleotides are TGTGCCTGCAGCCAAGACTGGAGGGGCTCCTACAATGAGCAGTTCTTC. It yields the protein CACSQDWRGSYNEQFF.

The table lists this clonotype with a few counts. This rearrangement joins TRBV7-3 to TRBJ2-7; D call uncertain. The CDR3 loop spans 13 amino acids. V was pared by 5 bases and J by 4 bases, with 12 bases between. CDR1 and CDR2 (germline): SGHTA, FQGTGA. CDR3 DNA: TGTGCCAGCAGCCCAAGCAACTCGTACGAGCAGTACTTC. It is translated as CASSPSNSYEQYF.

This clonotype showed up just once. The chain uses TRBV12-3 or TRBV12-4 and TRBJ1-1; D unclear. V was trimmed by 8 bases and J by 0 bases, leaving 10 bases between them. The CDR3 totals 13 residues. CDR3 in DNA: TGTGCCAGCCGCGGGAACCTGAACACTGAAGCTTTCTTT. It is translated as CASRGNLNTEAFF.

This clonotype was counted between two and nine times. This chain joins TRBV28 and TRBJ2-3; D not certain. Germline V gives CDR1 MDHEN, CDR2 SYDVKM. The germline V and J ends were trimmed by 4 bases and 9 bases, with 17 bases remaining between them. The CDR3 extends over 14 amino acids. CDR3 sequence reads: CASSSLRSQVTQYF. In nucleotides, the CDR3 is TGTGCCAGCAGTTCCCTCCGGTCCCAGGTGACGCAGTATTTT. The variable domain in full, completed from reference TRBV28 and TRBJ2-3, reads DVKVTQSSRYLVKRTGEKVFLECVQDMDHENMFWYRQDPGLGLRLIYFSYDVKMKEKGDIPEGYSVSREKKERFSLILESASTNQTSMYLCASSSLRSQVTQYFGPGTRLTVL.

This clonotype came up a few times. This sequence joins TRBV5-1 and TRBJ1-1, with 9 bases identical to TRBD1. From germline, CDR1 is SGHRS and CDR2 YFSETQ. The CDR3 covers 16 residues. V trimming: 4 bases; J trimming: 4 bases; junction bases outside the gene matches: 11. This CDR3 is CASSPGTGKVGTEAFF. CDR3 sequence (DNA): TGCGCCAGCAGCCCAGGGACAGGGAAGGTCGGCACTGAAGCTTTCTTT.

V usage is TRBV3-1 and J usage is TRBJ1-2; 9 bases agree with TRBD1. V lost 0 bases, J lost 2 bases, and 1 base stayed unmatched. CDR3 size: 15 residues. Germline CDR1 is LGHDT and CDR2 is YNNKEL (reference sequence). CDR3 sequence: CASSQDGTGNYGYTF. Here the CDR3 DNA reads TGTGCCAGCAGCCAAGACGGGACAGGGAACTATGGCTACACCTTC. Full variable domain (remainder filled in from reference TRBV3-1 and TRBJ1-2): DTAVSQTPKYLVTQMGNDKSIKCEQNLGHDTMYWYKQDSKKFLKIMFSYNNKELIINETVPNRFSPKSPDKAHLNLHINSLELGDSAVYFCASSQDGTGNYGYTFGSGTRLTVV.